Listed here are 7 T cell receptor beta chains from one sample, sequenced in a study of T-cell reconstitution after alpha-beta-depleted transplantation in children listed by TCRdb under 2016. Library method: PCR. Instrument used: Illumina HiSeq 2500. TCR libraries were prepared with molecular barcoding, using unique molecular identifiers to normalize TCRbeta repertoire quantification. TCRdb reworked the public reads: Q25 trimming with fastp, MiXCR clone assembly, productive beta chains retained. Records with the same CDR3 protein are collapsed into one entry carrying the most frequent genes and DNA. The sample table contains about 540,000 distinct CDR3 sequences; only one count was recorded for 25% to 30% of them. The ten largest account for around a third of the sample. The treatment or condition label corresponds to: allogeneic hematopoietic cell transplantation with graft depleted of TCRalphabeta T cells and CD19 B cells.

The sequenced sample was PBMCs, obtained before TCRalphabeta/CD19-depleted stem cell transplant. The receptors stem from a boy under two years old with Wiskott-Aldrich syndrome, due to receive a stem cell transplant.

The V gene is TRBV20-1, the J gene TRBJ2-7; D gene uncertain. There are 13 residues in the CDR3. Germline lookup yields CDR1 DFQATT and CDR2 SNEGSKA (reference sequence). V lost 3 bases to trimming and J lost 5 bases, with 14 bases between them. As DNA, the CDR3 is TGCAGTGCTAGGAGGAGCCCCCAGGACGAGCAGTACTTC. Amino acid sequence: CSARRSPQDEQYF.

This clonotype appeared a few times. The rearrangement joins TRBV20-1 to TRBJ2-5; 10 bases line up with TRBD2. The CDR3 extends over 14 amino acids. V was pared by 4 bases and J by 4 bases, with 6 bases of the junction left unmatched. CDR1 is DFQATT and CDR2 is SNEGSKA in the germline V gene (reference sequence). Here the CDR3 DNA reads TGCAGTGCTAACCTAGCGGGAGCCAGAGAGACCCAGTACTTC. This gives the protein CSANLAGARETQYF.

A note on this clonotype: The junction does not match germline at one end; this may be a read error. The chain links TRBV3-1 to TRBJ2-7; 9 nucleotides line up with TRBD2. Germline V gene data show CDR1 as LGHDT and CDR2 as YNNKEL (reference sequence). This CDR3 is built from 17 residues. CDR3 nucleotides: TGTGCCAGCGGCCAAGATTGGGGACTAGCTAGCTCCTACGAGCAGTACTTC. Its protein product is CASGQDWGLASSYEQYF.

The chain joins TRBV3-1 to TRBJ2-1; D is undetermined. The V end was cut by 0 bases, the J end by 6 bases, with 15 bases between. Per the germline V gene, CDR1 is LGHDT and CDR2 is YNNKEL (reference sequence). There are 16 residues in the CDR3. The CDR3 region is CASSQDRPRWSNEQFF. In DNA form, the CDR3 reads TGTGCCAGCAGCCAAGACAGGCCCCGGTGGAGCAATGAGCAGTTCTTC.

This clonotype showed up just a few times. The chain has TRBV28 and TRBJ2-2, with no clear D. The CDR3 has 16 amino acids. Germline CDR1 reads MDHEN; CDR2 reads SYDVKM. The ends were cut back, 6 bases at V and 0 bases at J, with 14 bases in the middle. This CDR3 is CASSPSNTANTGELFF. The DNA of the CDR3 is TGTGCCAGCAGCCCATCCAACACAGCGAACACCGGGGAGCTGTTTTTT.

This clonotype was seen a few times. This chain connects TRBV2 to TRBJ1-5; D not certain. The germline gives CDR1 SNHLY, CDR2 FYNNEI. The V and J ends lost 0 bases and 9 bases respectively, with 9 bases between them. The CDR3 consists of 13 residues. The CDR3, as DNA: TGTGCCAGCAGTGAAGCGTTCGGGATGCCCCAGCATTTT. Protein product: CASSEAFGMPQHF.

The gene calls are TRBV7-3 and TRBJ2-5, with 8 bases matching TRBD2. V trimming: 5 bases; J trimming: 5 bases; junction bases outside the gene matches: 10. CDR3 length: 15 residues. The germline CDR1 and CDR2 sequences are SGHTA and FQGTGA. The CDR3 sequence is CASSPKSGSRETQYF. The CDR3 DNA reads as TGTGCCAGCAGCCCGAAAAGCGGGAGTAGGGAGACCCAGTACTTC.